Below, 2 T cell receptor beta chains from the same sample are listed, as sequenced in a study of blood T cell repertoires in COVID-19. The assay was immunoSEQ multiplex PCR, and TCRdb's table has in-frame clones only and misses some. The sample records approximately 50,000 clones, about 89% being singletons. The sequenced material came from peripheral blood. Receptors originate from a human donor in a cohort sampled during active COVID-19.

The chain uses TRBV5-1 and TRBJ2-3; 10 nucleotides agree with TRBD2. With 0 bases clipped from V and 3 bases from J, the junction kept 10 bases outside the gene matches. The length of the CDR3 is 18 residues. The V gene's germline CDR1 is SGHRS and CDR2 YFSETQ. CDR3 amino acids: CASSLGASGSLGTDTQYF. CDR3 bases: TGCGCCAGCAGCTTGGGGGCTAGCGGGAGTTTGGGGACAGATACGCAGTATTTT.

The chain couples TRBV9 to TRBJ2-3, with D possibly matching TRBD1 (5 bases). Germline CDR1 is SGDLS and CDR2 is YYNGEE. The CDR3 spans 13 residues. Trimming cost V 3 bases and J 5 bases, with 10 bases left between them. CDR3 bases: TGTGCCAGCAGCGACCCAGGGCGAGATACGCAGTATTTT. Translated, it gives CASSDPGRDTQYF.